The rows below give T cell receptor beta chains drawn from one sample of a study of T cells in Graves' hyperthyroidism and ophthalmopathy. MiXCR was run by TCRdb on the multiplex PCR reads, yielding one entry per CDR3 protein. The sample shows 450,000 to 600,000 distinct CDR3 sequences, less than 15% of them seen only once. Sequenced sample: blood. The receptor set was obtained from a woman aged 40 to 50 with Graves' hyperthyroidism. Both conserved end residues are part of each CDR3. Each record gives: CDR3 length, D gene, J gene, clone size, V gene, CDR3 protein, CDR3 DNA. D genes are given only for firm matches. Clone size, where shown, is once, few, many, or a class for clones that have expanded.

length: 16; D: .; J: TRBJ2-1; size: many; V: TRBV7-9; CDR3: CASSLWQGSSYNEQFF; DNA: TGTGCCAGCAGCTTATGGCAGGGGAGCTCCTACAATGAGCAGTTCTTC
length: 14; D: TRBD2; J: TRBJ2-3; size: many; V: TRBV10-3; CDR3: CAISETLAADTQYF; DNA: TGTGCCATCAGTGAAACACTAGCGGCAGATACGCAGTATTTT
length: 15; D: .; J: TRBJ2-2; size: .; V: TRBV6-1; CDR3: CASRPTDGNTGELFF; DNA: TGTGCCAGCAGACCTACGGACGGAAACACCGGGGAGCTGTTTTTT
length: 17; D: .; J: TRBJ2-1; size: many; V: TRBV5-8; CDR3: CASSSPTWAGHYNEQFF; DNA: TGTGCCAGCAGCTCCCCCACTTGGGCGGGACACTACAATGAGCAGTTCTTC
length: 11; D: .; J: TRBJ2-7; size: many; V: TRBV6-5; CDR3: CASSYSSEQYF; DNA: TGTGCCAGCAGTTACTCGAGCGAGCAGTACTTC
length: 13; D: TRBD1; J: TRBJ1-2; size: many; V: TRBV3-1; CDR3: CASSQPGTVSYTF; DNA: TGTGCCAGCAGCCAACCCGGGACAGTGTCCTACACCTTC
length: 15; D: .; J: TRBJ2-1; size: many; V: TRBV10-3; CDR3: CAISESGSSYNEQFF; DNA: TGTGCCATCAGTGAGTCAGGGAGCTCCTACAATGAGCAGTTCTTC
length: 16; D: .; J: TRBJ2-1; size: .; V: TRBV6-1; CDR3: CASSTSTAGFFNEQFF; DNA: .
length: 15; D: .; J: TRBJ1-4; size: .; V: TRBV5-1; CDR3: CASSYTLSPNEKLFF; DNA: TGCGCCAGCAGCTATACGTTGAGCCCTAATGAAAAACTGTTTTTT
length: 14; D: .; J: TRBJ2-5; size: .; V: TRBV2; CDR3: CASSFRGSQETQYF; DNA: TGTGCCAGCAGTTTCAGGGGCTCGCAAGAGACCCAGTACTTC
length: 17; D: TRBD1; J: TRBJ1-2; size: few; V: TRBV19; CDR3: CASSRGVGQGAVKDYTF; DNA: TGTGCCAGTAGTCGGGGAGTCGGACAGGGGGCTGTCAAGGACTACACCTTC
length: 12; D: .; J: TRBJ2-4; size: few; V: TRBV9; CDR3: CASSGDTAIQYF; DNA: TGTGCCAGCAGCGGCGACACGGCCATTCAGTACTTC
length: 15; D: .; J: TRBJ1-2; size: many; V: TRBV24-1; CDR3: CATSSGTLEADGYTF; DNA: TGTGCCACCAGTTCCGGGACTTTGGAGGCGGATGGCTACACCTTC
length: 15; D: TRBD2; J: TRBJ2-5; size: few; V: TRBV30; CDR3: CARNPQGGTQETQYF; DNA: TGTGCCCGGAACCCGCAGGGAGGGACTCAAGAGACCCAGTACTTC
length: 14; D: TRBD2; J: TRBJ2-7; size: many; V: TRBV3-1; CDR3: CASSQTSGRLEQYF; DNA: TGTGCCAGCAGCCAAACTAGCGGGCGGCTCGAGCAGTACTTC
length: 16; D: .; J: TRBJ2-3; size: .; V: TRBV19; CDR3: CASSMRAGYSTDTQYF; DNA: TGTGCCAGTAGTATGCGGGCGGGATATAGCACAGATACGCAGTATTTT
length: 14; D: .; J: TRBJ2-3; size: few; V: TRBV9; CDR3: CASSPNDNADTQYF; DNA: TGTGCCAGCAGCCCCAACGATAATGCAGATACGCAGTATTTT
length: 14; D: TRBD1; J: TRBJ2-1; size: .; V: TRBV12-3/TRBV12-4; CDR3: CASSPDRVNNEQFF; DNA: TGTGCCAGCAGCCCGGACAGGGTGAACAATGAGCAGTTCTTC
length: 13; D: .; J: TRBJ1-5; size: .; V: TRBV6-1; CDR3: CASNGGNRQPQHF; DNA: TGTGCCAGCAATGGGGGTAATCGCCAGCCCCAGCATTTT
length: 19; D: TRBD2; J: TRBJ2-7; size: .; V: TRBV7-8; CDR3: CASSLEELTSGPSSYEQYF; DNA: TGTGCCAGCAGCTTAGAAGAACTTACTAGCGGGCCGAGCTCCTACGAGCAGTACTTC
length: 16; D: .; J: TRBJ2-5; size: many; V: TRBV11-2; CDR3: CASSLRGSALQETQYF; DNA: TGTGCCAGCAGTCTCCGGGGCTCCGCTCTTCAAGAGACCCAGTACTTC
length: 14; D: .; J: TRBJ2-7; size: .; V: TRBV9; CDR3: CASGTGQGFYEQYF; DNA: TGTGCCAGCGGAACGGGGCAGGGTTTCTACGAGCAGTACTTC
length: 16; D: .; J: TRBJ1-2; size: .; V: TRBV6-1; CDR3: CASTKGIRGANYGYTF; DNA: TGTGCCAGCACGAAGGGAATTCGTGGAGCTAACTATGGCTACACCTTC
length: 11; D: .; J: TRBJ1-1; size: many; V: TRBV30; CDR3: CAWKNALEAFF; DNA: TGTGCCTGGAAGAATGCCCTTGAAGCTTTCTTT
length: 16; D: TRBD2; J: TRBJ2-1; size: many; V: TRBV7-2; CDR3: CASSLVGLAGSNEQFF; DNA: TGTGCCAGCAGCTTAGTAGGACTAGCGGGATCGAATGAGCAGTTCTTC
length: 14; D: TRBD1; J: TRBJ2-5; size: .; V: TRBV6-1; CDR3: CASMSGTGKQTQYF; DNA: TGTGCCAGCATGTCCGGGACAGGGAAACAGACCCAGTACTTC
length: 13; D: .; J: TRBJ1-1; size: many; V: TRBV29-1; CDR3: CSVEGGMNTEAFF; DNA: TGCAGCGTCGAGGGGGGGATGAACACTGAAGCTTTCTTT
length: 16; D: .; J: TRBJ1-1; size: many; V: TRBV5-1; CDR3: CASSLNVAGVNTEAFF; DNA: TGCGCCAGCAGCTTGAACGTTGCAGGGGTGAACACTGAAGCTTTCTTT
length: 13; D: TRBD1; J: TRBJ1-2; size: .; V: TRBV20-1; CDR3: CSARGQGREGYTF; DNA: TGCAGTGCTAGGGGACAGGGTCGGGAAGGCTACACCTTC
length: 18; D: .; J: TRBJ2-5; size: few; V: TRBV24-1; CDR3: CATSDPWDGRGEQETQYF; DNA: TGTGCCACCAGTGACCCGTGGGATGGCAGGGGAGAACAAGAGACCCAGTACTTC
length: 15; D: TRBD1; J: TRBJ2-7; size: many; V: TRBV7-8; CDR3: CASGPGTGVTYEQYF; DNA: TGTGCCAGCGGTCCCGGGACAGGGGTCACCTACGAGCAGTACTTC
length: 14; D: .; J: TRBJ2-7; size: .; V: TRBV2; CDR3: CASSASWASYEQYF; DNA: TGTGCCAGCAGTGCCTCGTGGGCCTCCTACGAGCAGTACTTC
length: 17; D: .; J: TRBJ2-3; size: many; V: TRBV14; CDR3: CASSQDPALKDTDTQYF; DNA: TGTGCCAGCAGCCAAGATCCCGCCCTAAAGGACACAGATACGCAGTATTTT
length: 14; D: .; J: TRBJ1-6; size: many; V: TRBV11-2; CDR3: CASRLPVRATPLHF; DNA: TGTGCCAGCAGGTTACCTGTAAGGGCAACACCCCTCCACTTT
length: 13; D: .; J: TRBJ1-1; size: .; V: TRBV20-1; CDR3: CSPNPGVNTEAFF; DNA: TGCAGCCCCAACCCCGGGGTGAACACTGAAGCTTTCTTT
length: 14; D: .; J: TRBJ2-5; size: .; V: TRBV7-9; CDR3: CASSILTSQETRYF; DNA: TGTGCCAGCAGCATACTGACTAGTCAGGAGACCCGGTACTTC
length: 13; D: .; J: TRBJ2-7; size: few; V: TRBV5-1; CDR3: CASSLRSSSEQYF; DNA: TGCGCCAGCAGCTTAAGATCCTCCTCCGAGCAGTACTTC
length: 14; D: TRBD1; J: TRBJ2-1; size: few; V: TRBV11-3; CDR3: CASSARQGNNEQFF; DNA: TGTGCCAGCAGCGCTCGACAGGGGAACAATGAGCAGTTCTTC
length: 13; D: TRBD1; J: TRBJ2-4; size: .; V: TRBV18; CDR3: CASSQLGQGIQYF; DNA: TGTGCCAGCTCACAACTGGGACAGGGCATTCAGTACTTC
length: 12; D: TRBD2; J: TRBJ2-3; size: many; V: TRBV2; CDR3: CASNSGGDTQYF; DNA: TGTGCCAGCAACAGCGGGGGAGATACGCAGTATTTT
length: 18; D: TRBD2; J: TRBJ2-1; size: few; V: TRBV20-1; CDR3: CSAGYAGGLGGTYNEQFF; DNA: TGCAGTGCCGGATATGCGGGAGGCCTCGGGGGGACGTACAATGAGCAGTTCTTC
length: 15; D: TRBD2; J: TRBJ2-7; size: many; V: TRBV28; CDR3: CASSSSGSMRYEQYF; DNA: TGTGCCAGCAGTTCTAGCGGGAGTATGCGTTACGAGCAGTACTTC
length: 11; D: .; J: TRBJ2-3; size: few; V: TRBV4-1; CDR3: CASTGTDTQYF; DNA: TGCGCCAGCACCGGGACAGATACGCAGTATTTT
length: 14; D: .; J: TRBJ1-1; size: few; V: TRBV11-2; CDR3: CASSLDSGIREAFF; DNA: TGTGCCAGCAGCTTAGATTCGGGGATCCGTGAAGCTTTCTTT
length: 15; D: .; J: TRBJ2-4; size: many; V: TRBV7-2; CDR3: CASSLRSGGEDIQYF; DNA: TGTGCCAGCAGCTTGCGGTCGGGGGGCGAGGACATTCAGTACTTC
length: 13; D: .; J: TRBJ2-1; size: many; V: TRBV5-6; CDR3: CASSLADGAMQFF; DNA: TGTGCCAGCAGCTTGGCCGATGGGGCGATGCAGTTCTTC
length: 14; D: .; J: TRBJ2-3; size: few; V: TRBV5-6; CDR3: CASSSQTPPNTQYF; DNA: TGTGCCAGCAGCTCCCAGACCCCTCCCAATACGCAGTATTTT
length: 17; D: TRBD2; J: TRBJ2-2; size: many; V: TRBV20-1; CDR3: CSARPSSGSIKTGELFF; DNA: TGCAGTGCTAGACCGTCTAGCGGGAGCATAAAGACCGGGGAGCTGTTTTTT
length: 13; D: TRBD1; J: TRBJ1-1; size: many; V: TRBV5-8; CDR3: CASSWDRDTEAFF; DNA: TGTGCCAGCAGCTGGGACAGGGACACTGAAGCTTTCTTT
length: 14; D: .; J: TRBJ2-3; size: many; V: TRBV28; CDR3: CASSPRLFADTQYF; DNA: TGTGCCAGCAGTCCCCGTTTGTTTGCGGATACGCAGTATTTT
length: 16; D: .; J: TRBJ1-3; size: many; V: TRBV12-3/TRBV12-4; CDR3: CASSTARGSSGNTIYF; DNA: TGTGCCAGCAGCACAGCCCGGGGGAGCTCTGGAAACACCATATATTTT